The next 30 T cell receptor beta chains were all read from a single sample in a study of OX40 agonist ivuxolimab in advanced cancers. The assay was immunoSEQ multiplex PCR, and TCRdb's table has in-frame clones only and misses some. This sample has fewer than 65,000 clones, with more than 70% found just once. The sequencing used CD4+ or CD8+ T cells sorted from blood, collected in a trial of the OX40 agonist ivuxolimab. The receptor set was obtained from an adult with an advanced solid tumor such as melanoma, head and neck, liver or kidney cancer.

The sample holds one count of this clone. The chain carries TRBV9 and TRBJ2-3; the match to TRBD1 covers 9 bases. The CDR3 is 14 residues long. Germline V gene data show CDR1 as SGDLS and CDR2 as YYNGEE. Unmatched junction bases numbered 6, after V lost 4 bases and J lost 6 bases. CDR3 nucleotide sequence: TGTGCCAGCAGCCCCGGACAGGGGCAGGATACGCAGTATTTT. Translation: CASSPGQGQDTQYF.

This chain joins TRBV19 and TRBJ2-3; TRBD2 matches at 7 bases. Germline V lookup: CDR1 LNHDA, CDR2 SQIVND (reference sequence). This CDR3 has 14 residues. The trim removed 6 bases at V and 0 bases at J, leaving 3 bases unmatched. The CDR3 DNA is TGTGCCAGTAGCCGACTAGCCAGCACAGATACGCAGTATTTT. It translates to CASSRLASTDTQYF.

The chain couples TRBV7-8 to TRBJ2-7, with D tentatively TRBD2 (5 bases). Between the trimmed V and J ends, which lost 4 bases and 5 bases, there was a span of 15 bases. The germline CDR1 and CDR2 sequences are SGHVS and FQNEAQ. CDR3 length: 14 residues. The CDR3 DNA reads as TGTGCCAGCAGCTATTCTTCGGGAAGCCACGAGCAGTACTTC. Translated: CASSYSSGSHEQYF.

This chain uses TRBV2 with TRBJ2-3, with 7 bases identical to TRBD1. This CDR3 comprises 15 residues. V shed 7 bases, J shed 2 bases, and the junction held 9 bases outside the gene matches. Germline CDR1 reads SNHLY; CDR2 reads FYNNEI. CDR3 protein: CASTISGQPTDTQYF. The CDR3 nucleotides are TGTGCCAGCACCATATCGGGACAGCCCACAGATACGCAGTATTTT.

The count of this clone is one. This chain connects TRBV6-5 to TRBJ1-1; maybe TRBD1 (6 bases). The CDR3 has 14 residues. Germline lookup yields CDR1 MNHEY and CDR2 SVGAGI. The ends were cut back, 6 bases at V and 2 bases at J, with 13 bases in the middle. The CDR3 is CASSPNRENTEAFF. The CDR3 DNA reads as TGTGCCAGCAGCCCAAACAGGGAAAACACTGAAGCTTTCTTT.

V and J are TRBV7-8 and TRBJ2-5; 10 nucleotides agree with TRBD1. The CDR3 spans 16 residues. Unmatched junction bases numbered 9, after V lost 7 bases and J lost 1 base. CDR1 is SGHVS and CDR2 is FQNEAQ in the germline V gene. Here the CDR3 reads CASTTSGTGAQETQYF. In nucleotides, the CDR3 is TGTGCCAGCACGACTTCCGGGACAGGGGCCCAAGAGACCCAGTACTTC.

The V call is TRBV5-1, the J call TRBJ2-5, with D maybe TRBD1 (6 bases). CDR3 length: 14 residues. V was trimmed by 4 bases and J by 3 bases, leaving 13 bases between them. Germline CDR1 reads SGHRS; CDR2 reads YFSETQ. CDR3 protein: CASSLSGQKETQYF. In DNA, the CDR3 is TGCGCCAGCAGCCTATCGGGACAAAAAGAGACCCAGTACTTC.

This chain connects TRBV9 to TRBJ2-7; D is possibly TRBD2 (7 bases). V was clipped by 0 bases and J by 4 bases, with 14 bases between them. This CDR3 has 15 amino acids. The V gene's germline CDR1 is SGDLS and CDR2 YYNGEE. The CDR3 coding sequence is TGTGCCAGCAGCGTAGAAGGGGGAGGGCCGTACGAGCAGTACTTC. Protein: CASSVEGGGPYEQYF.

V is TRBV5-4 and J is TRBJ2-7, with D maybe TRBD2 (7 bases). Trimming stripped 0 bases from V and 1 base from J, with 14 bases between. Germline CDR1 reads SGHNT; CDR2 reads YYREEE (reference sequence). This CDR3 is built from 16 residues. CDR3 bases: TGTGCCAGCAGCTTGGCTGGCGGGGGCAGGTCCTACGAGCAGTACTTC. Residues: CASSLAGGGRSYEQYF.

This clone was counted a few times. V is TRBV5-1 and J is TRBJ2-5, with D unclear. V lost 0 bases and J 0 bases, leaving 12 bases between the germline ends. Per the germline V gene, CDR1 is SGHRS and CDR2 is YFSETQ. CDR3 length equals 16 residues. In nucleotides, the CDR3 is TGCGCCAGCAGCTTGGGCCCGACTCTGTACCAAGAGACCCAGTACTTC. This codes for CASSLGPTLYQETQYF.

This sequence joins TRBV2 and TRBJ2-2; D ambiguous. The CDR3 contains 13 residues. Germline CDR1 is SNHLY and CDR2 is FYNNEI. Trimming cost V 7 bases and J 1 base, with 7 bases left between them. DNA of the CDR3: TGTGCCAGCACTGGCAGGAACACCGGGGAGCTGTTTTTT. Translated, it gives CASTGRNTGELFF.

V and J are TRBV10-3 and TRBJ2-5, with 8 bases fitting TRBD1. The CDR3 sequence is 12 residues long. V dropped 6 bases and J dropped 4; count of bases not matched to a gene: 1. Germline V lookup: CDR1 ENHRY, CDR2 SYGVKD. This CDR3 is CAISDRGETQYF. In DNA, the CDR3 is TGTGCCATCAGCGACAGGGGAGAGACCCAGTACTTC.

The V call is TRBV5-1, the J call TRBJ1-2; TRBD1 agrees at 7 bases. CDR1 SGHRS and CDR2 YFSETQ come from the germline V gene. The CDR3 length is 12 residues. Trimming at V came to 0 bases and at J to 12 bases, leaving 5 bases not matched to a gene. As DNA, the CDR3 is TGCGCCAGCAGCTTGGTTGGGGGGACAGACACCTTC. The encoded protein is CASSLVGGTDTF.

The chain links TRBV6-6 to TRBJ1-3; D not certain. V was clipped by 2 bases and J by 7 bases, with 6 bases between them. This CDR3 comprises 12 residues. Germline V lookup: CDR1 MNHNY, CDR2 SVGAGI (reference sequence). The CDR3 reads CASSYGPNTIYF. CDR3 DNA: TGTGCCAGCAGTTACGGCCCGAACACCATATATTTT.

J is TRBJ2-5 and V is TRBV6-6; the D is unclear. In germline, CDR1 is MNHNY, CDR2 SVGAGI (reference sequence). This CDR3 is built from 10 residues. V lost 6 bases to trimming and J lost 4 bases, with 3 bases between them. CDR3 sequence (DNA): TGTGCCAGCAGCAGAGAGACCCAGTACTTC. Translation: CASSRETQYF.

This chain uses TRBV2 with TRBJ2-7, with TRBD2 identical over 12 bases. V lost 7 bases, J lost 6 bases, and 7 bases stayed unmatched. Germline-derived CDR1 and CDR2 are SNHLY and FYNNEI. CDR3 length: 14 amino acids. The DNA of the CDR3 is TGTGCCAGCATGCTAGCGGGGGGGCCCCCCGAGCAGTACTTC. Its protein is CASMLAGGPPEQYF. Complete variable domain (other parts from reference TRBV2 and TRBJ2-7): EPEVTQTPSHQVTQMGQEVILRCVPISNHLYFYWYRQILGQKVEFLVSFYNNEISEKSEIFDDQFSVERPDGSNFTLKIRSTKLEDSAMYFCASMLAGGPPEQYFGPGTRLTVT.

By share, this clone counts as medium-sized. The same CDR3 is also encoded by other DNA sequences in this sample. This sequence joins TRBV5-1 and TRBJ2-2, with 8 bases fitting TRBD1. From germline, CDR1 is SGHRS and CDR2 YFSETQ. V shed 0 bases and J 3 bases; nucleotides not matched to a gene: 4. The length of the CDR3 is 16 residues. The CDR3 nucleotides read TGCGCCAGCAGCTTGGTCCAGGGGGCCGACACCGGGGAGCTGTTTTTT. Its protein is CASSLVQGADTGELFF. Combining the CDR3 with reference TRBV5-1 and TRBJ2-2 gives the whole variable domain KAGVTQTPRYLIKTRGQQVTLSCSPISGHRSVSWYQQTPGQGLQFLFEYFSETQRNKGNFPGRFSGRQFSNSRSEMNVSTLELGDSALYLCASSLVQGADTGELFFGEGSRLTVL.

The chain recombines TRBV7-9 with TRBJ2-5; 11 bases are a match to TRBD2. The CDR3 totals 17 residues. The ends lost 5 bases at V and 2 bases at J; junction bases unmatched: 10. In germline, CDR1 is SEHNR, CDR2 FQNEAQ (reference sequence). The CDR3 DNA reads as TGTGCCAGCAGCCCGTACCTAGCGGGGGGTACGCAAGAGACCCAGTACTTC. Amino acid sequence: CASSPYLAGGTQETQYF.

There are a few counts of this clone. The chain couples TRBV5-5 to TRBJ1-3; D possibly corresponds to TRBD1 (5 bases). V gave up 1 base and J gave up 0 bases, with 8 bases separating them. CDR3 length equals 15 residues. In germline, CDR1 is SGHKS, CDR2 YYEKEE (reference sequence). Here the CDR3 DNA reads TGTGCCAGCAGCTTGCGGGGGTTCTCTGGAAACACCATATATTTT. It encodes CASSLRGFSGNTIYF.

The rearrangement uses TRBV7-3 and TRBJ2-1, with D perhaps matching TRBD2 (6 bases). CDR3 length equals 20 residues. With 4 bases removed from V and 5 bases from J, the gap between germline ends came to 30 bases. The germline V gene has CDR1 SGHTA and CDR2 FQGTGA. Here the CDR3 reads CASSYNPTRFRGTQNNEQFF. For the CDR3, the DNA is TGTGCCAGCAGCTATAACCCGACACGATTTCGGGGGACCCAAAACAATGAGCAGTTCTTC. Complete variable domain (other parts from reference TRBV7-3 and TRBJ2-1): GAGVSQTPSNKVTEKGKYVELRCDPISGHTALYWYRQSLGQGPEFLIYFQGTGAADDSGLPNDRFFAVRPEGSVSTLKIQRTERGDSAVYLCASSYNPTRFRGTQNNEQFFGPGTRLTVL.

J is TRBJ2-2 and V is TRBV19; D might be TRBD1 or TRBD2, each matching 5 bases. Germline CDR1 LNHDA, CDR2 SQIVND (reference sequence). The CDR3 extends over 16 amino acids. V dropped 1 base and J dropped 6 bases, with 15 bases sitting between them. For the CDR3, the DNA is TGTGCCAGTAGTATAGGGGACGGCCAACACGCCGGGGAGCTGTTTTTT. Its translation is CASSIGDGQHAGELFF.

This chain connects TRBV27 to TRBJ1-5; the D gene is possibly TRBD1 (6 bases). CDR1 is MNHEY, CDR2 SMNVEV, per germline (reference sequence). Trimming took 4 bases from V and 3 from J, leaving 10 bases between them. The CDR3 is 14 residues long. CDR3 nucleotides: TGTGCCAGCAGTTCCGACAGGTACAATCAGCCCCAGCATTTT. This gives the protein CASSSDRYNQPQHF.

The chain uses TRBV4-3 and TRBJ2-3; TRBD2 agrees at 10 bases. The CDR3 loop spans 18 amino acids. With 3 bases clipped from V and 0 bases from J, the junction kept 9 bases outside the gene matches. CDR1 is LGHNA, CDR2 YSLEER, per germline. The CDR3 reads CASSQPLLAGVSTDTQYF. The CDR3 DNA follows: TGCGCCAGCAGCCAGCCCCTTCTAGCGGGGGTTAGCACAGATACGCAGTATTTT.

The chain has TRBV28 and TRBJ1-2; a possible D gene is TRBD1 (6 bases). The germline CDR1 and CDR2 sequences are MDHEN and SYDVKM. Trimming took 3 bases from V and 1 from J, leaving 12 bases between them. The CDR3 consists of 15 residues. CDR3 region: CASSFSGADNYGYTF. CDR3 coding DNA: TGTGCCAGCAGTTTTTCGGGGGCTGATAACTATGGCTACACCTTC.

V gene TRBV4-1 combines with J gene TRBJ2-2, with D possibly being TRBD1 or TRBD2 (5 bases each). Germline lookup yields CDR1 MGHRA and CDR2 YSYEKL. Trimming cost V 2 bases and J 0 bases, with 7 bases left between them. The CDR3 has 15 residues. CDR3 loop: CASSQMGANTGELFF. The DNA of the CDR3 is TGCGCCAGCAGCCAAATGGGGGCGAACACCGGGGAGCTGTTTTTT.

The chain recombines TRBV10-3 with TRBJ2-2; 10 bases fit TRBD1. Germline lookup yields CDR1 ENHRY and CDR2 SYGVKD. J lost 8 bases, V lost 5 bases, and 8 bases had no gene match. CDR3 length equals 15 residues. This CDR3 is CAISFSGTGVGELFF. CDR3 DNA sequence: TGTGCCATCAGTTTCTCCGGGACAGGGGTTGGGGAGCTGTTTTTT.

The chain is built from TRBV27 and TRBJ1-5; no clear D gene. The V end lost 2 bases, the J end lost 0 bases, and 17 bases lay between the germline ends. The CDR3 is 18 amino acids. CDR1 MNHEY and CDR2 SMNVEV come from the germline V gene (reference sequence). The chain's CDR3 is CASSLRGPSGYSNQPQHF. CDR3 DNA: TGTGCCAGCAGTTTAAGAGGTCCTTCGGGCTATAGCAATCAGCCCCAGCATTTT.

A single count supports this clone. The chain employs TRBV9 and TRBJ2-5, with 10 bases lining up with TRBD1. J was trimmed by 4 bases and V by 3 bases; bases with no gene match: 9. Germline CDR1 SGDLS, CDR2 YYNGEE. This CDR3 is 16 amino acids long. The CDR3 bases are TGTGCCAGCAGCGAGGTGACAGGGGGCCGGTTAGAGACCCAGTACTTC. The encoded protein is CASSEVTGGRLETQYF.

This chain links TRBV7-2 with TRBJ1-2; 9 positions match TRBD1. V shed 6 bases and J 8 bases; nucleotides not matched to a gene: 13. This CDR3 has 15 amino acids. Germline V gives CDR1 SGHTA, CDR2 FQGNSA. The CDR3 reads CASSPNGQGNGGYTF. The CDR3 DNA reads as TGTGCCAGCAGTCCCAATGGACAGGGGAATGGCGGCTACACCTTC.

The chain carries TRBV19 and TRBJ1-5, with 8 positions matching TRBD1. The length of the CDR3 is 18 residues. Trimming cost V 4 bases and J 5 bases; bases outside gene matches: 16. Germline V gene sequence: CDR1 LNHDA, CDR2 SQIVND (reference sequence). This CDR3 is CASSRSGTGTLRDQPQHF. DNA for the CDR3: TGTGCCAGTAGTAGGTCCGGGACAGGAACGTTAAGAGATCAGCCCCAGCATTTT.